A selection of T cell receptor beta chains follows, all from one sample in a study of OX40 agonist ivuxolimab in advanced cancers. The protocol was immunoSEQ multiplex PCR, while the TCRdb copy is restricted to in-frame clones and leaves out a portion. The sample contains tens of thousands of clones, roughly four fifths of which appear only once. Sequencing was performed on CD4+ or CD8+ T cells sorted from blood, taken in a trial of the OX40 agonist ivuxolimab. The receptors originated from an adult with an advanced solid tumor such as melanoma, head and neck, liver or kidney cancer. Both conserved end residues are part of each CDR3. D genes are given only for firm matches.

j_gene,v_gene,d_gene,CDR3nt,CDR3aa
TRBJ2-5,TRBV5-1,NA,TGCGCCAGCAGCTTGTTGACGGAGACCCAGTACTTC,CASSLLTETQYF
TRBJ2-1,TRBV11-3,TRBD2,TGTGCCAGCAGCTTACAGGTGACTAGCCATGAGCAGTTCTTC,CASSLQVTSHEQFF
TRBJ2-7,TRBV19,TRBD2,TGTGCCAGTAGTCCCGACGCGGGGGACGAGCAGTACTTC,CASSPDAGDEQYF
TRBJ2-6,TRBV19,NA,TGTGCCAGTAGTAAAAAGACAGGCCGGGAATCTGGGGCCAACGTCCTGACTTTC,CASSKKTGRESGANVLTF
TRBJ2-1,TRBV19,TRBD1,TGTGCCGCGCGGGACAGGGGCGAGAATGAGCAGTTCTTC,CAARDRGENEQFF
TRBJ2-5,TRBV29-1,NA,TGCAGCGGCCGGGCGGGCGTAGAAGGCGCGGGCGGGACCCAGTACTTC,CSGRAGVEGAGGTQYF
TRBJ2-7,TRBV6-1,NA,TGTGCCAGCAGCAGGGACGACGAGCAGTACTTC,CASSRDDEQYF
TRBJ1-4,TRBV7-8,NA,TGTGCCAGCAGCTTTGGGACAAATGAAAAACTGTTTTTT,CASSFGTNEKLFF
TRBJ1-3,TRBV25-1,TRBD1,TGTGCCAGCAGTGAAACGGCGGACAGGGGAAACACCATATATTTT,CASSETADRGNTIYF
TRBJ2-7,TRBV18,NA,TGTGCCAGCTCACCACAGGTCCGGGGCTCGAAGCCCGAGCAGTACTTC,CASSPQVRGSKPEQYF
TRBJ2-7,TRBV15,NA,TGTGCCACCAGCCTGGGAGGGGGCTCCTACGAGCAGTACTTC,CATSLGGGSYEQYF